Listed here are 6 T cell receptor beta chains from one sample, sequenced in a study of brain T cells in children with intractable seizures. The data were produced by immunoSEQ multiplex PCR, yet TCRdb's version contains in-frame clones alone and is incomplete. This sample has about 80,000 clones, with approximately 89% found just once. Sequencing was performed on peripheral blood, taken at surgery. All receptors come from a girl aged 2 to 9 with Rasmussen encephalitis and intractable seizures.

V gene TRBV29-1 combines with J gene TRBJ2-6, with 9 positions matching TRBD1. Germline V gene data show CDR1 as SQVTM and CDR2 as ANQGSEA. This CDR3 is built from 17 residues. Trimming cost V 6 bases and J 2 bases; bases outside gene matches: 11. CDR3 bases: TGCAGCGTGGCTCCGGGACAGGGAGTCCCTGGGGCCAACGTCCTGACTTTC. It is translated as CSVAPGQGVPGANVLTF.

The CDR3 is CASSSRTVNTEAFF. The CDR3 bases are TGTGCCAGCAGCTCTCGGACGGTAAACACTGAAGCTTTCTTT. This chain links TRBV11-2 with TRBJ1-1; no clear D gene. The CDR3 has 14 residues. Deletions cut 4 bases from V and 2 bases from J, with 11 bases between. Per germline, CDR1 SGHAT and CDR2 FQNNGV.

The V and J genes are TRBV11-3 and TRBJ2-5; TRBD1 aligns across 7 bases. The junction had 6 bases not matched to a gene; V was cut back by 3 bases and J by 2 bases. CDR3 length equals 15 residues. Germline CDR1 reads SGHNT; CDR2 reads YENEEA. The CDR3 DNA reads as TGTGCCAGCAGCTTGGGCACAGGGGCGCAAGAGACCCAGTACTTC. It encodes CASSLGTGAQETQYF. Drawing the rest from reference TRBV11-3 and TRBJ2-5, the complete variable domain is EAGVVQSPRYKIIEKKQPVAFWCNPISGHNTLYWYLQNLGQGPELLIRYENEEAVDDSQLPKDRFSAERLKGVDSTLKIQPAELGDSAVYLCASSLGTGAQETQYFGPGTRLLVL.

V is TRBV7-9 and J is TRBJ1-1; 8 positions match TRBD1. This CDR3 is 14 amino acids long. Trimming cost V 5 bases and J 6 bases; bases outside gene matches: 8. CDR1 is SEHNR and CDR2 is FQNEAQ in the germline V gene (reference sequence). The chain's CDR3 is CASSHSTGQAEAFF. CDR3 DNA: TGTGCCAGCAGCCACAGCACGGGACAGGCTGAAGCTTTCTTT.

The genes are TRBV11-2 and TRBJ2-1, with TRBD1 matching 11 bases. The trim removed 4 bases at V and 7 bases at J, leaving 9 bases unmatched. This CDR3 spans 16 amino acids. Germline assignment: CDR1 SGHAT and CDR2 FQNNGV. The CDR3, as DNA: TGTGCCAGCAGCTCTTTTCGGGACAGGGGGGAGAATGAGCAGTTCTTC. Residues: CASSSFRDRGENEQFF.

J is TRBJ1-2 and V is TRBV6-5, with D possibly TRBD1 on 5 matching bases. The CDR3 has 14 amino acids. Germline-derived CDR1 and CDR2 are MNHEY and SVGAGI. Trimming left V 7 bases short and J 2 bases short, with 14 bases between. CDR3 sequence: CASTKGPINYGYTF. The CDR3, as DNA: TGTGCCAGCACTAAGGGACCGATCAACTATGGCTACACCTTC.